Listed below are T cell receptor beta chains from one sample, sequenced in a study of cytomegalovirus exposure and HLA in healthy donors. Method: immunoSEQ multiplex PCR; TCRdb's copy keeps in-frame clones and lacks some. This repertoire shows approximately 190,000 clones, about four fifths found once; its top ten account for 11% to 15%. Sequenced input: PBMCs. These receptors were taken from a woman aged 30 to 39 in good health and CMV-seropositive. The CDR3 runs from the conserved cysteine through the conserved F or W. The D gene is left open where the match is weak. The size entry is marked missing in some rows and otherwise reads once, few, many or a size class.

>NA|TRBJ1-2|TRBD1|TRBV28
TGTGCCAGCAGTTTAATAGAGGGGGCGTCGGACTATGGCTACACCTTC
CASSLIEGASDYGYTF
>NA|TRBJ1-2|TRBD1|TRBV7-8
TGTGCCAGCGGAATCTTCGGACAGGGAGGGCCAGAGTACGGCTACACCTTC
CASGIFGQGGPEYGYTF
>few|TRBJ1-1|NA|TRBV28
TGTGCCAGCAGTACAGCGAACACTGAAGCTTTCTTT
CASSTANTEAFF
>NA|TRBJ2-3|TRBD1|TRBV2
TGTGCCAGCAGTGTAGTAGGGGACAGGTTCACAGATACGCAGTATTTT
CASSVVGDRFTDTQYF
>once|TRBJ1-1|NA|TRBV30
TGTGCCTGGAGTGCTCGACATAACACTGAAGCTTTCTTT
CAWSARHNTEAFF
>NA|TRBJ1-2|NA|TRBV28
TGTGCCAGCTCTCTGGCAGGGTCGTATGGCTACACCTTC
CASSLAGSYGYTF
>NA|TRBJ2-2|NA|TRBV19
TGTGCCAGTAGGGTGACAGAGAAGTTAACCGGGGAGCTGTTTTTT
CASRVTEKLTGELFF
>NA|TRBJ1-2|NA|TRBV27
TGTGCCAGCTCCAAGGGGAAGCGTACGAATGGCTACACCTTC
CASSKGKRTNGYTF
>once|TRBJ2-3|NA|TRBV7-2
TGTGCCAGCAGCTTAGATTGGCCAGGGGTGCCTAGCACAGATACGCAGTATTTT
CASSLDWPGVPSTDTQYF
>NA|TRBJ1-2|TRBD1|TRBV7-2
TGTGCCAGCAGCTCCGGGACAGCCTATGGCTACACCTTC
CASSSGTAYGYTF
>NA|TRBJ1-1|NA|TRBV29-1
TGCAGCGTCCGGACTGGGAACACTGAAGCTTTCTTT
CSVRTGNTEAFF
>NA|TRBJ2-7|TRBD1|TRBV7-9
TGTGCCAGCAGCTTAGCCCGGGACAGTACTTTCGAGCAGTACTTC
CASSLARDSTFEQYF
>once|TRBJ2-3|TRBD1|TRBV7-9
TGTGCCAGCAGCTTAAGTCTTCGACAGGGGGCAGATACGCAGTATTTT
CASSLSLRQGADTQYF
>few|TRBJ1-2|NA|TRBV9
TGTGCCAGCAGCGGAGACAGGACCTATGGCTACACCTTC
CASSGDRTYGYTF
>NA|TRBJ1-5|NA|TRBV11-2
TGTGCCAGCGCCATAGGGGTCAACGCCAATCAGCCCCAGCATTTT
CASAIGVNANQPQHF
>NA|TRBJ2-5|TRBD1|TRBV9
TGTGCCAGCAGCGTAGGGGTGACAGGGGGCGAGACCCAGTACTTC
CASSVGVTGGETQYF
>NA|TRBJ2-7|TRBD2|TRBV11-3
TGTGCCAGCAGCTTAGTTGGCGGGAGCAGTTCCGAGCAGTACTTC
CASSLVGGSSSEQYF
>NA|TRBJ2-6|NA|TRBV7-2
TGTGCCACCGAGGTCTCTGGGGCCAACGTCCTGACTTTC
CATEVSGANVLTF
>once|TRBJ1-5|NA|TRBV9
TGTGCCAGCAGCGGCACAGGGAATAGCAATCAGCCCCAGCATTTT
CASSGTGNSNQPQHF
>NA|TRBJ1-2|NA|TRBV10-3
TGTGCCATCACGGAGGGGAGAGACTATGGCTACACCTTC
CAITEGRDYGYTF
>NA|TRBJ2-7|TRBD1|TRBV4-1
TGCGCCAGCAGCCAAAGAGGGGGCAATTACGAGCAGTACTTC
CASSQRGGNYEQYF
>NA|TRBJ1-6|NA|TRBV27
TGTGCCAGCAGTCCCCCCTTAGGACAGAGCAATTCACCCCTCCACTTT
CASSPPLGQSNSPLHF
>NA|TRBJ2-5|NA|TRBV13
TGTGCCAGCAGCTTTGCGGAGACCCAGTACTTC
CASSFAETQYF
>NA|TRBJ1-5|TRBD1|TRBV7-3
TGTGCCAGCAGCTTTGTCGGGACAGCCCTTTATAGCAATCAGCCCCAGCATTTT
CASSFVGTALYSNQPQHF
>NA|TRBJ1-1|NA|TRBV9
TGTGCCAGCAGCGGGACTAGCACTGAAGCTTTCTTT
CASSGTSTEAFF
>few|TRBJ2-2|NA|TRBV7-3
TGTGCCAGCAGCTCCGGTTCCGGGGAGCTGTTTTTT
CASSSGSGELFF
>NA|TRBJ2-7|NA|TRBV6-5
TGTGCCAGCACCACCGGTCCTACCTACGAGCAGTACTTC
CASTTGPTYEQYF
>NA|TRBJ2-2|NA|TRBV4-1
TGCGCCAGCAGCCCGAGGGGGTCCCAGGGAATATCCTTCGGGGAGCTGTTTTTT
CASSPRGSQGISFGELFF
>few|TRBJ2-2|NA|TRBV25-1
TGTGCCAGCAGGGGGAGCACCGGGGAGCTGTTTTTT
CASRGSTGELFF
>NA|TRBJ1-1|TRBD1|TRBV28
TGTGCCAGCAGTTTATGGACAGGGATAGGACAGAACACTGAAGCTTTCTTT
CASSLWTGIGQNTEAFF
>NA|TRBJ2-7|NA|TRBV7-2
TGTGCCAGCAGCTTGCGAGGATTCACCTACGAGCAGTACTTC
CASSLRGFTYEQYF
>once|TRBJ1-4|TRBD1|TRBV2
TGTGCCAGCAGGGCCGGGACAGGGAATGAAAAACTGTTTTTT
CASRAGTGNEKLFF
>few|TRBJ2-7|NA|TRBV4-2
TGTGCCAGCAGCCAAGGGCGGAGTCGCTCCTACGAGCAGTACTTC
CASSQGRSRSYEQYF
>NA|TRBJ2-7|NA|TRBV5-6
TGTGCCAGCAGCTTGGGACAGTTATACGAGCAGTACTTC
CASSLGQLYEQYF
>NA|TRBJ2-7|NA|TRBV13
TGTGCCAGCAGCTTACTAAGTGGGGGGGCAAAACCCTACGAGCAGTACTTC
CASSLLSGGAKPYEQYF
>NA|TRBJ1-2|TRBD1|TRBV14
TGTGCCAGCAGCCAAGTAGGGACAGGTCTATTCCGGGGAAGCTATGGCTACACCTTC
CASSQVGTGLFRGSYGYTF
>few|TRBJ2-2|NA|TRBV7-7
TGTGCTAGCAGCTTAGATTCGGGAGCCGGGGAGCTGTTTTTT
CASSLDSGAGELFF
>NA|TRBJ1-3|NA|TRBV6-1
TGTGCCAGCAGCCAGGACTTCTCTGGAAACACCATATATTTT
CASSQDFSGNTIYF
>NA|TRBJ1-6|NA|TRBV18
TGTGCCAGCTCACCAGGGCAGGCCTTCAATTCACCCCTCCACTTT
CASSPGQAFNSPLHF
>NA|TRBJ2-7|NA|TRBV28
TGTGCCAGCAGTTTATCCCGGTACGAGCAGTACTTC
CASSLSRYEQYF
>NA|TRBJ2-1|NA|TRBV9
TGTGCCAGCAGCGTAGAACCCAGGGGCGGGCAGTTCTTC
CASSVEPRGGQFF
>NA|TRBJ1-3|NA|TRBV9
TGTGCCAGCAGCGTAGCTCGGGACTTCTCTGGAAACACCATATATTTT
CASSVARDFSGNTIYF
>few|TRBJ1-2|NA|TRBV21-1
TGTGCCAGCAGCAAAGGGACAGGCGCGTTCCTCTATGGCTACACCTTC
CASSKGTGAFLYGYTF
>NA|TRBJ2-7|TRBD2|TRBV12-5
TGTGCTAGTGGGCTCGGGAGCGGGAGCTCCTACGAGCAGTACTTC
CASGLGSGSSYEQYF
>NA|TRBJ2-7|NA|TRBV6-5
TGTGCCAGCAGTTACGGTGGTAGCGGAGGATCCTACGAGCAGTACTTC
CASSYGGSGGSYEQYF
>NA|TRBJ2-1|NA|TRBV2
TGTGCCAGCAGTGGGCAACTAGTGGTGGTGAATGAGCAGTTCTTC
CASSGQLVVVNEQFF
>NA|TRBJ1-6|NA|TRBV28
TGTGCCAGCAGACCTCCCCGGGGGATAAATTCACCCCTCCACTTT
CASRPPRGINSPLHF
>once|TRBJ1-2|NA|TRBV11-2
TGTGCCAGCAGCTTAGTCGCCACGGGAGGCTATGGCTACACCTTC
CASSLVATGGYGYTF
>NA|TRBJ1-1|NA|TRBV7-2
TGTGCCAGCAGCTTAACAGCGAACACTGAAGCTTTCTTT
CASSLTANTEAFF
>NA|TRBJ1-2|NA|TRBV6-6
TGTGCCAGCAGGGAGCTTCATGGCTACACCTTC
CASRELHGYTF
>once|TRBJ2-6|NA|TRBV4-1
TGCGCCAGCAGCCCCCAATCGGCCAGGGGCAGGGCTGGGGCCAACGTCCTGACTTTC
CASSPQSARGRAGANVLTF
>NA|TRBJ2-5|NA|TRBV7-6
TGTGCCAGCAGCTTCGCTAGCCAACAAGAGACCCAGTACTTC
CASSFASQQETQYF
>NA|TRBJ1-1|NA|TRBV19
TGTGCCAGTACTAGACAGATTCTAGACGTGAACACTGAAGCTTTCTTT
CASTRQILDVNTEAFF
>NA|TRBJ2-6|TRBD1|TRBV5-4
TGTGCCAGCAGTTACGGGACAGACATCAACGTCCTGACTTTC
CASSYGTDINVLTF